This T cell receptor beta chain was found in a study of cytomegalovirus exposure and HLA in healthy donors. Trimming removed 0 bases from V and 5 bases from J; junction bases left unmatched: 12. Germline CDR1 and CDR2: SGDLS and YYNGEE. This CDR3 is built from 18 residues. The PCR ran on 60 Vbeta and 13 Jbeta primers. Only in-frame clones appear in the TCRdb table, and some are missing; sequencing was by immunoSEQ multiplex PCR. This sample has 150,000 or so clones, with about three quarters found just once. This clone was seen a few times. This sequence joins TRBV9 and TRBJ2-1; 9 bases map to TRBD2. Sequencing was carried out using PBMCs. This clonotype was sampled from a man aged 35 to 55 in good health and CMV-seropositive. CDR3 in amino acids: CASSVALGGREGHNEQFF. As DNA, the CDR3 is TGTGCCAGCAGCGTAGCTCTGGGCGGGCGGGAGGGCCACAATGAGCAGTTCTTC.